The 27 T cell receptor beta chains in this list originate from one sample, sequenced in a study of sequential checkpoint blockade in melanoma. Treatment described: randomized to nivolumab then ipilimumab (arm A) or the reverse (arm B). This table comes from immunoSEQ multiplex PCR, and its TCRdb copy is limited to in-frame clones, with some not included. The profile shows about 12,000 clones, approximately 62% of them singletons. The material sequenced was CD8+ T cells sorted from blood (inferred from file names), taken from a patient given nivolumab and ipilimumab in sequence. The source is a human donor with melanoma.

This chain uses TRBV5-6 with TRBJ2-1; no definite D call. V was clipped by 1 base and J by 3 bases, with 5 bases between them. Germline V gene sequence: CDR1 SGHDT, CDR2 YYEEEE. The CDR3 is 13 amino acids. The CDR3 loop reads CASSLPGYNEQFF. CDR3 in DNA: TGTGCCAGCAGCTTGCCGGGCTACAATGAGCAGTTCTTC. Looking up the rest from reference TRBV5-6 and TRBJ2-1 gives the full variable domain: DAGVTQSPTHLIKTRGQQVTLRCSPKSGHDTVSWYQQALGQGPQFIFQYYEEEERQRGNFPDRFSGHQFPNYSSELNVNALLLGDSALYLCASSLPGYNEQFFGPGTRLTVL.

The CDR3 bases are TGTGCCAGCAGAGAGGGAATCTACGAGCAGTACTTC. Protein: CASREGIYEQYF. V is TRBV6-6 and J is TRBJ2-7, with TRBD2 as a possible D gene (5 bases). The CDR3 loop spans 12 amino acids. Per the germline V gene, CDR1 is MNHNY and CDR2 is SVGAGI (reference sequence). Trimming shortened V by 6 bases and J by 3 bases, and 9 bases separated the two germline ends.

This clone was seen only a few times. The chain joins TRBV4-3 to TRBJ2-3; 7 bases align to TRBD2. The CDR3 extends over 14 amino acids. Looked up from germline, CDR1 is LGHNA and CDR2 is YSLEER. The ends lost 1 base at V and 5 bases at J; junction bases unmatched: 3. CDR3 coding DNA: TGCGCCAGCAGCCAAGTGGCTAGCGGAGATACGCAGTATTTT. It specifies CASSQVASGDTQYF.

The chain employs TRBV7-6 and TRBJ2-7; TRBD1 is a possible D gene (6 bases). Germline lookup yields CDR1 SGHVS and CDR2 FNYEAQ. Trimming stripped 3 bases from V and 0 bases from J, with 9 bases between. The CDR3 extends over 14 amino acids. CDR3 bases: TGTGCCAGCAGCTTGGACAGCGGCTCCTACGAGCAGTACTTC. Its protein is CASSLDSGSYEQYF.

This chain links TRBV7-2 with TRBJ1-2, with a possible D match to TRBD1 (6 bases). V shed 1 base and J shed 6 bases, with 18 bases lying between them. CDR1 and CDR2 (germline): SGHTA, FQGNSA. CDR3 length: 16 amino acids. The CDR3 loop reads CASSLDRSGGPNGYTF. CDR3 DNA: TGTGCCAGCAGCTTAGATCGGTCGGGGGGGCCTAATGGCTACACCTTC. The full variable domain, rest sourced from reference TRBV7-2 and TRBJ1-2, is GAGVSQSPSNKVTEKGKDVELRCDPISGHTALYWYRQSLGQGLEFLIYFQGNSAPDKSGLPSDRFSAERTGGSVSTLTIQRTQQEDSAVYLCASSLDRSGGPNGYTFGSGTRLTVV.

The chain recombines TRBV7-9 with TRBJ1-1; D possibly corresponds to TRBD1 (5 bases). This CDR3 spans 16 amino acids. The V end lost 7 bases, the J end lost 1 base, and 19 bases lay between the germline ends. Germline CDR1 reads SEHNR; CDR2 reads FQNEAQ (reference sequence). CDR3 residues: CASTNTGGWRNTEAFF. Written as DNA, the CDR3 is TGTGCCAGCACCAATACGGGGGGATGGAGGAACACTGAAGCTTTCTTT.

The genes are TRBV27 and TRBJ2-4, with D hard to call. CDR1 and CDR2 (germline): MNHEY, SMNVEV (reference sequence). Deletions cut 8 bases from V and 1 base from J, with 15 bases between. The CDR3 has 15 residues. The CDR3 DNA reads as TGTGCCAGCTCCAAGATTCCCGGGGCCAAAAACATTCAGTACTTC. It is translated as CASSKIPGAKNIQYF.

This chain connects TRBV27 to TRBJ1-2; 8 positions match TRBD1. Germline CDR1 is MNHEY and CDR2 is SMNVEV (reference sequence). The V and J ends lost 5 bases and 5 bases, in that order; junction bases with no gene match: 4. The CDR3 loop spans 13 amino acids. CDR3 nucleotides: TGTGCCAGCAGTCCACGACAGGGGTATGGCTACACCTTC. Translation gives CASSPRQGYGYTF.

This clone has a handful of counts. The chain combines TRBV7-8 with TRBJ2-5; 8 bases line up with TRBD2. The V gene's germline CDR1 is SGHVS and CDR2 FQNEAQ. After removal of 5 bases from V and 1 base from J, the junction contained 6 bases not matched to a gene. The CDR3 length is 15 residues. CDR3 sequence (DNA): TGTGCCAGCAGCCCGAAACTAGCGGTCCAAGAGACCCAGTACTTC. Protein: CASSPKLAVQETQYF.

The CDR3: CASSEVLADTQYF. Written as DNA, the CDR3 is TGTGCCAGCAGTGAGGTGCTAGCGGATACGCAGTATTTT. The V gene is TRBV6-1, the J gene TRBJ2-3, with D possibly TRBD2 on 6 matching bases. This CDR3 has 13 amino acids. CDR1 MNHNS and CDR2 SASEGT come from the germline V gene. The V end was cut by 3 bases, the J end by 6 bases, with 10 bases between.

This clone showed up just once. This chain uses TRBV19 with TRBJ2-7; weak D call: TRBD1 (6 bases). Germline CDR1 LNHDA, CDR2 SQIVND (reference sequence). Trimming pared 3 bases from V and 0 bases from J, leaving 15 bases between. The CDR3 covers 16 residues. CDR3 coding DNA: TGTGCCAGTAGTATGAGGAAAGGCAGGGGCTCCTACGAGCAGTACTTC. Residues: CASSMRKGRGSYEQYF.

The genes are TRBV27 and TRBJ2-7, with D maybe TRBD1 (6 bases). This CDR3 region has 15 residues. Trimming stripped 5 bases from V and 3 bases from J, with 17 bases between. Germline-derived CDR1 and CDR2 are MNHEY and SMNVEV (reference sequence). Here the CDR3 DNA reads TGTGCCAGCAGTCCCGGGACAAGGGGGTACTACGAGCAGTACTTC. This encodes CASSPGTRGYYEQYF.

The chain is built from TRBV10-3 and TRBJ1-6; D remains unclear. The V end lost 2 bases, the J end lost 9 bases, and 11 bases lay between the germline ends. CDR3 length: 14 residues. CDR1 ENHRY and CDR2 SYGVKD come from the germline V gene. CDR3 coding DNA: TGTGCCATCAGTGAGCCGACCCTAGCTTCACCCCTCCACTTT. Protein product: CAISEPTLASPLHF.

This clone is medium-sized (0.01 to 0.1%) in the sample. This rearrangement joins TRBV11-3 to TRBJ2-7; D perhaps matches TRBD2 (6 bases). V was pared by 3 bases and J by 5 bases, with 11 bases between. This CDR3 comprises 13 residues. Germline V gene data show CDR1 as SGHNT and CDR2 as YENEEA. This CDR3 reads CASSFGGPDEQYF. CDR3 coding DNA: TGTGCCAGCAGCTTCGGAGGGCCGGACGAGCAGTACTTC.

The rearrangement joins TRBV6-5 to TRBJ2-7; perhaps TRBD2 as D (5 bases). With 0 bases removed from V and 0 bases from J, the gap between germline ends came to 12 bases. This CDR3 has 16 residues. CDR1 is MNHEY and CDR2 is SVGAGI in the germline V gene. CDR3 amino acids: CASSYSTGRSSYEQYF. The CDR3 nucleotides read TGTGCCAGCAGTTACTCTACGGGAAGGAGCTCCTACGAGCAGTACTTC.

V and J are TRBV5-5 and TRBJ1-5; tentatively, D is TRBD1 (5 bases). V lost 0 bases to trimming and J lost 0 bases, with 7 bases between them. Per germline, CDR1 SGHKS and CDR2 YYEKEE (reference sequence). The CDR3 covers 15 residues. CDR3 sequence (DNA): TGTGCCAGCAGCTTGGCAGGGTATAGCAATCAGCCCCAGCATTTT. Translation: CASSLAGYSNQPQHF.

The V call is TRBV25-1, the J call TRBJ1-5, with D tentatively TRBD1 (5 bases). The CDR3 extends over 15 amino acids. Germline V gives CDR1 MGHDK, CDR2 SYGVNS. V was trimmed by 3 bases and J by 0 bases, leaving 9 bases between them. As DNA, the CDR3 is TGTGCCAGCAGTGAGGGGGGGTTTAGCAATCAGCCCCAGCATTTT. Protein product: CASSEGGFSNQPQHF.

The chain couples TRBV4-1 to TRBJ2-7, with D possibly TRBD2 on 6 matching bases. From germline, CDR1 is MGHRA and CDR2 YSYEKL. The CDR3 is made up of 17 amino acids. Trimming pared 0 bases from V and 1 base from J, leaving 16 bases between. The CDR3 DNA follows: TGCGCCAGCAGCCAAGATCGGGGAGGACACCCTTCCTACGAGCAGTACTTC. Its protein is CASSQDRGGHPSYEQYF.

The chain combines TRBV10-3 with TRBJ2-3; 7 bases line up with TRBD1. CDR1 ENHRY and CDR2 SYGVKD come from the germline V gene. This CDR3 region has 13 residues. The V segment lost 10 bases and the J segment 0 bases; nucleotides outside the gene matches: 4. This chain's CDR3 is CATPGQSTDTQYF. CDR3 sequence (DNA): TGTGCCACACCGGGACAGAGCACAGATACGCAGTATTTT.

This clone turned up a few times. The J gene is TRBJ2-1, the V gene TRBV28, with 16 bases identical to TRBD2. The CDR3 spans 14 residues. V shed 9 bases and J 8 bases; nucleotides not matched to a gene: 4. Per the germline V gene, CDR1 is MDHEN and CDR2 is SYDVKM. The CDR3: CASLGTSGRDEQFF. The CDR3 DNA reads as TGTGCCAGTCTCGGGACTAGCGGGAGGGATGAGCAGTTCTTC.

This rearrangement joins TRBV10-1 to TRBJ2-7; 8 bases fit TRBD1. CDR1 is WNHNN and CDR2 is SYGVQD in the germline V gene (reference sequence). The CDR3 length is 12 residues. The trim removed 8 bases at V and 7 bases at J, leaving 7 bases unmatched. CDR3 sequence: CASGHTGGEQYF. The CDR3 nucleotides are TGCGCCAGCGGACATACAGGGGGAGAGCAGTACTTC.

The V gene is TRBV4-1, the J gene TRBJ2-3; tentative D call: TRBD2 (7 bases). Looked up from germline, CDR1 is MGHRA and CDR2 is YSYEKL. This CDR3 contains 15 residues. Trimming pared 4 bases from V and 3 bases from J, leaving 14 bases between. CDR3 bases: TGCGCCAGCAGCCCCGAGGGGGGGTCGACAGATACGCAGTATTTT. Translated, it gives CASSPEGGSTDTQYF.

This clone is a singleton in its sample. This sequence joins TRBV7-8 and TRBJ2-3; no firm D call. The CDR3 is 16 residues long. Trimming shortened V by 2 bases and J by 0 bases, and 12 bases separated the two germline ends. Germline CDR1 and CDR2: SGHVS and FQNEAQ. DNA of the CDR3: TGTGCCAGCAGCTTAACAGAGAGATTTAGCACAGATACGCAGTATTTT. Encoded protein: CASSLTERFSTDTQYF.

The genes are TRBV25-1 and TRBJ2-3, with D tentatively TRBD1 (5 bases). This CDR3 has 14 amino acids. V lost 6 bases and J 2 bases, leaving 12 bases between the germline ends. CDR1 and CDR2 from the germline V gene are MGHDK and SYGVNS. CDR3 loop: CASSFSRATDTQYF. The CDR3 nucleotides read TGTGCCAGCAGCTTTAGCAGGGCCACAGATACGCAGTATTTT.

The table lists this clone with a few counts. The chain joins TRBV10-1 to TRBJ2-3; 8 bases are shared with TRBD2. V lost 8 bases to trimming and J lost 1 base; unmatched junction nucleotides: 14. The CDR3 is made up of 17 amino acids. Germline V CDR1 and CDR2: WNHNN, SYGVQD (reference sequence). CDR3 in amino acids: CASGSGASGGRTDTQYF. CDR3 nucleotide sequence: TGCGCCAGCGGCTCGGGGGCGAGCGGGGGCCGCACAGATACGCAGTATTTT.

V gene TRBV13 combines with J gene TRBJ1-6, with 7 bases aligning to TRBD1. The CDR3 has 13 residues. J gave up 7 bases and V 6 bases, and 3 bases lay outside the gene matches. Germline V gene sequence: CDR1 PRHDT, CDR2 FYEKMQ (reference sequence). The CDR3 nucleotides read TGTGCCAGCAGGGGACAGACCAATTCACCCCTCCACTTT. Translation gives CASRGQTNSPLHF.

The V and J genes are TRBV11-1 and TRBJ1-2; 9 positions match TRBD1. Per the germline V gene, CDR1 is SGHAT and CDR2 is FQDESV (reference sequence). This CDR3 has 13 amino acids. The J segment lost 7 bases and the V segment lost 6 bases, leaving 6 bases of the junction unmatched. CDR3 DNA sequence: TGTGCCAGCAGGGACGGGACAGGGAGTGGCTACACCTTC. It codes for CASRDGTGSGYTF.